A single sample is the source of the 9 T cell receptor beta chains below, sequenced in a study of T cells in Graves' hyperthyroidism and ophthalmopathy. The TCR beta CDR3 regions underwent amplification using RNA transcripts as the source. In the first-round RT-PCR of the TCR CDR3, the HTBI primer set was used. TCRdb itself ran the multiplex PCR reads through MiXCR, one entry per CDR3 protein. The table records around 560,000 distinct CDR3 sequences, roughly a sixth of them present only once. The sequenced material came from blood. The receptors here all came from a woman between 18 and 29 years old with Graves' hyperthyroidism.

This clonotype was counted at least ten times. The chain uses TRBV20-1 and TRBJ2-7; D may match TRBD1 or TRBD2 (6 bases each). The CDR3 extends over 14 amino acids. CDR1 and CDR2 (germline): DFQATT, SNEGSKA (reference sequence). V lost 5 bases to trimming and J lost 3 bases, with 17 bases between them. The CDR3 sequence is CSAWGLGGHYEQYF. In nucleotides, the CDR3 is TGCAGTGCTTGGGGACTGGGGGGCCACTACGAGCAGTACTTC.

This clonotype was seen many times. The J gene is TRBJ1-4, the V gene TRBV12-3 or TRBV12-4; possibly TRBD1 for D (6 bases). CDR3 length equals 15 residues. Trimming took 3 bases from V and 3 from J, leaving 11 bases between them. The CDR3 nucleotides read TGTGCCAGCAGTTTTGGGGGCAGGCCTAATGAAAAACTGTTTTTT. Translation: CASSFGGRPNEKLFF.

The rearrangement links TRBV20-1 to TRBJ1-5; no firm D call. The CDR3 is 13 amino acids. V lost 1 base and J lost 2, with 6 bases in between. Germline values: CDR1 DFQATT, CDR2 SNEGSKA (reference sequence). The CDR3 region has the DNA TGCAGTGCTAGAGTTCCAGGCAATCAGCCCCAGCATTTT. Translation gives CSARVPGNQPQHF.

The chain has TRBV7-2 and TRBJ2-2; TRBD2 matches at 8 bases. Germline-derived CDR1 and CDR2 are SGHTA and FQGNSA. With V trimmed by 4 bases and J by 1 base, 2 bases remained unmatched. The CDR3 runs 15 residues. The CDR3 is CASSSGTRNTGELFF. In DNA form, the CDR3 reads TGTGCCAGCAGCTCCGGGACTAGGAACACCGGGGAGCTGTTTTTT.

This clonotype was counted a few times. A junction boundary mismatches the germline segment, possibly from a read error. The chain carries TRBV11-3 and TRBJ2-3; possibly TRBD1 or TRBD2 for D (5 bases each). CDR1 and CDR2 (germline): SGHNT, YENEEA. The CDR3 covers 13 residues. The CDR3 loop reads CASSFRGADAQYF. The CDR3 DNA reads as TGTGCCAGCAGCTTTAGGGGAGCAGATGCGCAGTATTTT. Complete variable domain (other parts from reference TRBV11-3 and TRBJ2-3): EAGVVQSPRYKIIEKKQPVAFWCNPISGHNTLYWYLQNLGQGPELLIRYENEEAVDDSQLPKDRFSAERLKGVDSTLKIQPAELGDSAVYLCASSFRGADAQYFGPGTRLTVL.

The V gene is TRBV29-1, the J gene TRBJ1-3; D gene uncertain. Germline loops: CDR1 SQVTM, CDR2 ANQGSEA. This CDR3 has 13 residues. V gave up 4 bases and J gave up 7 bases, with 14 bases separating them. CDR3 loop: CSVGQVKDNTIYF. For the CDR3, the DNA is TGCAGCGTTGGACAAGTGAAGGACAACACCATATATTTT. The entire variable domain, with the rest obtained from reference TRBV29-1 and TRBJ1-3, is as follows: SAVISQKPSRDICQRGTSLTIQCQVDSQVTMMFWYRQQPGQSLTLIATANQGSEATYESGFVIDKFPISRPNLTFSTLTVSNMSPEDSSIYLCSVGQVKDNTIYFGEGSWLTVV.

Many counts were recorded for this clonotype. The chain links TRBV7-9 to TRBJ2-1; D is perhaps TRBD2 (5 bases). V was clipped by 1 base and J by 3 bases, with 13 bases between them. The CDR3 covers 16 residues. Germline CDR1 reads SEHNR; CDR2 reads FQNEAQ (reference sequence). The chain's CDR3 is CASSLVAGSRYNEQFF. The CDR3 nucleotides are TGTGCCAGCAGCTTAGTTGCTGGGAGTCGCTACAATGAGCAGTTCTTC. Full variable domain (missing parts from reference TRBV7-9 and TRBJ2-1): DTGVSQNPRHKITKRGQNVTFRCDPISEHNRLYWYRQTLGQGPEFLTYFQNEAQLEKSRLLSDRFSAERPKGSFSTLEIQRTEQGDSAMYLCASSLVAGSRYNEQFFGPGTRLTVL.

This clonotype was found many times. The genes are TRBV7-9 and TRBJ1-1, with D maybe TRBD1 (6 bases). V lost 3 bases to trimming and J lost 0 bases, with 14 bases between them. Germline CDR1 and CDR2: SEHNR and FQNEAQ (reference sequence). The CDR3 runs to 16 residues. CDR3 amino acids: CASSLLSGAMNTEAFF. In nucleotides, the CDR3 is TGTGCCAGCAGCTTGCTATCAGGGGCCATGAACACTGAAGCTTTCTTT.

The chain employs TRBV24-1 and TRBJ1-2; D is uncertain. Trimming took 9 bases from V and 6 from J, leaving 10 bases between them. Germline assignment: CDR1 KGHDR and CDR2 SFDVKD. This CDR3 region has 11 residues. This chain's CDR3 is CATADSNGYTF. The CDR3 nucleotides are TGTGCCACCGCAGATTCGAATGGCTACACCTTC.